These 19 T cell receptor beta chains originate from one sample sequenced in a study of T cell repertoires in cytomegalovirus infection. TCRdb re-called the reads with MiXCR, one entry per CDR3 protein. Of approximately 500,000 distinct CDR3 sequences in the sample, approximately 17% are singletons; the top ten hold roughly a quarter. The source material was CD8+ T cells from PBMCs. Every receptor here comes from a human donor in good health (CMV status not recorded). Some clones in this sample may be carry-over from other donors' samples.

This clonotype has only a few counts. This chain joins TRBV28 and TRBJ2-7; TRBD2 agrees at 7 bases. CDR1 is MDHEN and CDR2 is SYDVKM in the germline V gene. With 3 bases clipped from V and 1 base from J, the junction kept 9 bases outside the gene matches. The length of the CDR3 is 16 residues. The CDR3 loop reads CASSFRPGGGSYEQYF. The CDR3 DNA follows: TGTGCCAGCAGTTTTCGTCCTGGGGGAGGGTCCTACGAGCAGTACTTC.

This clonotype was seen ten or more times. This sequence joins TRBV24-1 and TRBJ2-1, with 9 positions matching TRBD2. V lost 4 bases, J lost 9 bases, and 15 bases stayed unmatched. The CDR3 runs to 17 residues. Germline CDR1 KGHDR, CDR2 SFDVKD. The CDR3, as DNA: TGTGCCACCAGTGACCCTTACAATAGCGGGAGCGTCGGTGAGCAGTTCTTC. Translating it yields CATSDPYNSGSVGEQFF.

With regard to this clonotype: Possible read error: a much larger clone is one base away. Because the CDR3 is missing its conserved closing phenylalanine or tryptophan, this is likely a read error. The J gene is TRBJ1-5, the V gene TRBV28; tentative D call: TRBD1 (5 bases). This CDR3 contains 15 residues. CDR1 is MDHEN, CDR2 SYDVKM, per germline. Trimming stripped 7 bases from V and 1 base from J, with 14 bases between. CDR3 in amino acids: CASKRLRDSNQPQHL. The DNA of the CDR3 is TGTGCCAGCAAACGGCTCAGGGACAGCAATCAGCCCCAGCATTTA.

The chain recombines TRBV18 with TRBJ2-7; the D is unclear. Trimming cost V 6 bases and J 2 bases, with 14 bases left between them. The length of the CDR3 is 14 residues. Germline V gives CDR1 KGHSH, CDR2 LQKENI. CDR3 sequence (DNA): TGTGCCAGCTCGCACAAAAGCACCACCTACGAGCAGTACTTC. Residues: CASSHKSTTYEQYF.

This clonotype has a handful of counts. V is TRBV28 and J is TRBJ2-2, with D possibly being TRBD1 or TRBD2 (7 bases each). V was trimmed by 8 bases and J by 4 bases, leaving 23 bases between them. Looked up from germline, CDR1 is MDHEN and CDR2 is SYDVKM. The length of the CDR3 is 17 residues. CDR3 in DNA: TGTGCCAGCCAAATAAGGAGATCCAGGGGGGGCACCGGGGAGCTGTTTTTT. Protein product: CASQIRRSRGGTGELFF.

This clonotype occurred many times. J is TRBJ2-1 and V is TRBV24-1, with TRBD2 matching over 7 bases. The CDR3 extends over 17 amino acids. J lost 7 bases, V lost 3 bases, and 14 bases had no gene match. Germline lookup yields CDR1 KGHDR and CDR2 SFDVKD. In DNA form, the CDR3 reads TGTGCCACCAGTGATCGCCGGACTAGAACCGCCGGAAATGAGCAGTTCTTC. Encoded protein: CATSDRRTRTAGNEQFF.

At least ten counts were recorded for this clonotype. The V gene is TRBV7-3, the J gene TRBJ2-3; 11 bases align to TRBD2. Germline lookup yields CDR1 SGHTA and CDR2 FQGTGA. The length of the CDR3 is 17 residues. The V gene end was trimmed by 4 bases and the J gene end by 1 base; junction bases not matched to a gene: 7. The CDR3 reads CASSSGTSGGGTDTQYF. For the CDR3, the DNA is TGTGCCAGCAGCTCCGGGACTAGCGGAGGGGGCACAGATACGCAGTATTTT.

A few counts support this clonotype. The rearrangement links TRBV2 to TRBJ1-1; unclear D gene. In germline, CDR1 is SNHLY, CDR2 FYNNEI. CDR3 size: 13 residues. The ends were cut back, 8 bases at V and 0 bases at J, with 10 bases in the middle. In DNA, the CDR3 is TGTGCCAGCGTCAGGACCATGAACACTGAAGCTTTCTTT. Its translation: CASVRTMNTEAFF.

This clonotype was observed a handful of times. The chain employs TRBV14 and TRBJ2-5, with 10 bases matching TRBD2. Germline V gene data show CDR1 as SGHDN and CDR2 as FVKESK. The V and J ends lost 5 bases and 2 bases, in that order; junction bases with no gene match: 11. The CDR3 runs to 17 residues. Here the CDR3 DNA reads TGTGCCAGCAGCGTGGGACTAGCGAATTTCCTTCAAGAGACCCAGTACTTC. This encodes CASSVGLANFLQETQYF.

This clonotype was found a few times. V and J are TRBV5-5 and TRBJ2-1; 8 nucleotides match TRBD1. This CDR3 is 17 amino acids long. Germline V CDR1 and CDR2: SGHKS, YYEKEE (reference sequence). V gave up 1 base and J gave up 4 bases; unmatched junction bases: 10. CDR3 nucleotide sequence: TGTGCCAGCAGCTTGCAGGGGGCAGCCCGCCTTTACAATGAGCAGTTCTTC. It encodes CASSLQGAARLYNEQFF.

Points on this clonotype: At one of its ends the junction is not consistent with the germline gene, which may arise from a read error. CDR3 sequence: CASSHPPDRVDSHLHF. CDR3 nucleotide sequence: TGTGCCAGCAGCCACCCCCCCGACAGGGTCGACTCACACCTCCACTTT. This chain uses TRBV5-5 with TRBJ1-6; 7 positions match TRBD1. Germline V gene data show CDR1 as SGHKS and CDR2 as YYEKEE (reference sequence). The CDR3 has 16 amino acids. Using reference TRBV5-5 and TRBJ1-6 for the parts outside the CDR3, the full variable domain is DAGVTQSPTHLIKTRGQQVTLRCSPISGHKSVSWYQQVLGQGPQFIFQYYEKEERGRGNFPDRFSARQFPNYSSELNVNALLLGDSALYLCASSHPPDRVDSHLHFGNGTRLTVT.

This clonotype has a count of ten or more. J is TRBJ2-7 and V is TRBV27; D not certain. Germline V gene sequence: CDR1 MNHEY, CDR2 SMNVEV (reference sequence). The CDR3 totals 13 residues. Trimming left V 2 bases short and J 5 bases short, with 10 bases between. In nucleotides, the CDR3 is TGTGCCAGCAGTTTACAGTCTCCTAACGAGCAGTACTTC. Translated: CASSLQSPNEQYF.

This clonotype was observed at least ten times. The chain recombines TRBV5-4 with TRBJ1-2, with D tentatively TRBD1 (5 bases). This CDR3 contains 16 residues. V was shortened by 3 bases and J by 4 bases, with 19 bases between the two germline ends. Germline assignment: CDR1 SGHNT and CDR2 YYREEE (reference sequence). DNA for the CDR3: TGTGCCAGCAGCTCCCCCGGGACCGTCCCGATCTATGGCTACACCTTC. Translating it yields CASSSPGTVPIYGYTF.

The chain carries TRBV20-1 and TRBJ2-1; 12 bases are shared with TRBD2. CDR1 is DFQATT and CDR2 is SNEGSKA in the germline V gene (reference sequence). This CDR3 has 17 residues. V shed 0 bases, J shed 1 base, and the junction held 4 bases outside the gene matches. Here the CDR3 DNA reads TGCAGTGCTAGAGATAGGCTAGCGGGAGGGTCCTACAATGAGCAGTTCTTC. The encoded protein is CSARDRLAGGSYNEQFF.

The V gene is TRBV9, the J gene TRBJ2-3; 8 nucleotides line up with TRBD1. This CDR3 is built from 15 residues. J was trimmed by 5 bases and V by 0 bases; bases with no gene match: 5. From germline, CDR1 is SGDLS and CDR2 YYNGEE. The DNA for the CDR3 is TGTGCCAGCAGCGTAGCTTCAGGGGGCAGAGATACGCAGTATTTT. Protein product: CASSVASGGRDTQYF.

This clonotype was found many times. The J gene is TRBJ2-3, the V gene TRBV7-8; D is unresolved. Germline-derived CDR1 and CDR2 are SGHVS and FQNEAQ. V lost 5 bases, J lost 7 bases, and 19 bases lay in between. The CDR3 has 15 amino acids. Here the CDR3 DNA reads TGTGCCAGCAGCACCCATCTGGGGATAGAAAATACGCAGTATTTT. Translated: CASSTHLGIENTQYF.

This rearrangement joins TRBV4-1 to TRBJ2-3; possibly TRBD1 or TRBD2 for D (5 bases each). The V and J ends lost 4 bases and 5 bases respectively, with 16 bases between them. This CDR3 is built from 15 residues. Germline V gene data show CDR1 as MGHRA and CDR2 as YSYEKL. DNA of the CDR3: TGCGCCAGCAGCCGCGGAAGGGACGGGAAAGATACGCAGTATTTT. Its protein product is CASSRGRDGKDTQYF.

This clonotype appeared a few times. CDR3 amino acids: CATSRDHRHPGGYEQYF. Written as DNA, the CDR3 is TGTGCCACCAGCAGAGATCATCGGCACCCAGGGGGATACGAGCAGTACTTC. The genes are TRBV15 and TRBJ2-7; 7 bases match TRBD1. Germline V gives CDR1 LNHNV, CDR2 YYDKDF (reference sequence). This CDR3 contains 17 residues. V lost 0 bases to trimming and J lost 4 bases; unmatched junction nucleotides: 12.

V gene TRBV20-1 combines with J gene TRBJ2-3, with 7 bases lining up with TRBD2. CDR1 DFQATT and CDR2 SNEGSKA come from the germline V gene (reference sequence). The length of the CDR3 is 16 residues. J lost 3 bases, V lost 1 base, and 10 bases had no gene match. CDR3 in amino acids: CSARGGGTSDTDTQYF. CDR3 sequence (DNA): TGCAGTGCTAGAGGGGGAGGTACTAGCGATACAGATACGCAGTATTTT.